Listed below are T cell receptor beta chains from one sample, sequenced in a study of neoadjuvant nivolumab and ipilimumab in lung cancer. Method: immunoSEQ multiplex PCR; TCRdb's copy keeps in-frame clones and lacks some. The repertoire has roughly 9,900 clones, 81% of them found once; the top ten carry about 3.5%. The source was peripheral blood, collected before neoadjuvant nivolumab, alone or with ipilimumab. These receptors were obtained from an adult with non-small cell lung cancer. Both conserved end residues are part of each CDR3. A D gene is named only where the DNA matches it firmly. Size values are once, few and many counts, or a class for expanded clones, and some rows have none.

size | J | V | D | CDR3 | DNA
once | TRBJ1-1 | TRBV6-5 | . | CASQRGGGTEAFF | TGTGCCAGCCAACGAGGGGGTGGAACTGAAGCTTTCTTT
once | TRBJ2-7 | TRBV5-4 | TRBD1 | CASSLKQGNREQYF | TGTGCCAGCAGCTTGAAACAGGGGAACCGCGAGCAGTACTTC
. | TRBJ2-2 | TRBV7-6 | . | CASSFAGNTGELFF | TGTGCCAGCAGCTTCGCAGGGAACACCGGGGAGCTGTTTTTT
. | TRBJ1-1 | TRBV7-2 | . | CASSPMGSVGLEAFF | TGTGCCAGCAGCCCGATGGGGTCCGTGGGGCTTGAAGCTTTCTTT
. | TRBJ2-7 | TRBV21-1 | . | CASSPDDRVGTMNAYEQYF | TGTGCCAGCAGCCCAGATGACAGGGTTGGTACTATGAACGCCTACGAGCAGTACTTC
. | TRBJ2-7 | TRBV28 | TRBD1 | CASSSTGRVYEQYF | TGTGCCAGCAGCTCGACAGGGCGGGTATACGAGCAGTACTTC
. | TRBJ2-7 | TRBV10-1 | TRBD2 | CASSLAGGRPLEQYF | TGCGCCAGCAGTTTGGCGGGAGGGAGGCCCCTGGAGCAGTACTTC
. | TRBJ1-1 | TRBV7-8 | . | CASSLEPPTEAFF | TGTGCCAGCAGCTTAGAGCCCCCCACTGAAGCTTTCTTT
. | TRBJ1-3 | TRBV9 | . | CASSLMGGWQGTIYF | TGTGCCAGCAGCCTAATGGGGGGATGGCAAGGCACCATATATTTT
. | TRBJ1-3 | TRBV29-1 | . | CSVAASSGNTIYF | TGCAGCGTTGCCGCGAGCTCTGGAAACACCATATATTTT
. | TRBJ2-3 | TRBV5-4 | . | CASSLGVVADTQYF | TGTGCCAGCAGCTTGGGGGTAGTAGCAGATACGCAGTATTTT
once | TRBJ1-3 | TRBV19 | . | CASSPTGRISGNTIYF | TGTGCCAGTAGTCCAACGGGACGGATCTCTGGAAACACCATATATTTT
. | TRBJ1-1 | TRBV11-2 | TRBD1 | CASSSLTGSNTEAFF | TGTGCCAGCAGCTCCTTGACAGGGAGCAACACTGAAGCTTTCTTT
. | TRBJ2-5 | TRBV20-1 | . | CSGTAQETQYF | TGCTCCGGGACGGCTCAAGAGACCCAGTACTTC
. | TRBJ2-1 | TRBV6-5 | . | CASSYSGGSSYNEQFF | TGTGCCAGCAGTTACTCTGGTGGGAGCTCCTACAATGAGCAGTTCTTC
. | TRBJ1-1 | TRBV19 | . | CASSMEGITEAFF | TGTGCCAGTAGTATGGAGGGGATCACTGAAGCTTTCTTT
. | TRBJ2-1 | TRBV27 | TRBD2 | CASSLLFVLAGGSNEQFF | TGTGCCAGCAGTTTATTGTTTGTGCTAGCGGGAGGGAGCAATGAGCAGTTCTTC
. | TRBJ2-7 | TRBV7-9 | TRBD1 | CASSRTGGSSEQYF | TGTGCCAGCAGCCGGACAGGGGGTAGTAGCGAGCAGTACTTC
. | TRBJ2-5 | TRBV13 | TRBD2 | CASSLYRLAGERETQYF | TGTGCCAGCAGCTTGTACCGACTAGCGGGAGAACGAGAGACCCAGTACTTC
. | TRBJ1-2 | TRBV6-5 | . | CASSYSSRGGGYTF | TGTGCCAGCAGTTACTCGAGCAGGGGAGGTGGCTACACCTTC
. | TRBJ2-5 | TRBV7-3 | TRBD1 | CASSLGTGVGTQYF | TGTGCCAGCAGCTTGGGGACAGGGGTAGGGACCCAGTACTTC
few | TRBJ1-1 | TRBV4-1 | . | CASSQGTRGEAFF | TGCGCCAGCAGCCAAGGGACAAGAGGTGAAGCTTTCTTT
few | TRBJ2-3 | TRBV7-6 | . | CASSLDRTDTQYF | TGTGCCAGCAGCTTAGACCGCACAGATACGCAGTATTTT
. | TRBJ1-4 | TRBV28 | TRBD1 | CASSFGQGGHEKLFF | TGTGCCAGCAGTTTCGGACAGGGGGGGCATGAAAAACTGTTTTTT
. | TRBJ2-7 | TRBV6-5 | TRBD1 | CASSGGTGSDEQYF | TGTGCCAGCAGTGGAGGGACAGGGAGCGACGAGCAGTACTTC
. | TRBJ2-5 | TRBV7-9 | TRBD1 | CASSLGTGITETQYF | TGTGCCAGCAGCTTAGGGACAGGCATCACGGAGACCCAGTACTTC
. | TRBJ2-1 | TRBV9 | . | CASSVESASYNEQFF | TGTGCCAGCAGCGTAGAGTCAGCTTCCTACAATGAGCAGTTCTTC
. | TRBJ2-2 | TRBV7-3 | . | CASSLGGTNGELFF | TGTGCCAGCAGCTTAGGGGGAACCAACGGGGAGCTGTTTTTT
. | TRBJ2-7 | TRBV11-3 | TRBD1 | CASSFGTGGGYEQYF | TGTGCCAGCAGCTTCGGGACAGGGGGAGGCTACGAGCAGTACTTC
. | TRBJ1-4 | TRBV7-2 | TRBD1 | CASSLDRGTNEKLFF | TGTGCCAGCAGCCTCGACAGGGGAACTAATGAAAAACTGTTTTTT
. | TRBJ2-7 | TRBV6-5 | TRBD1 | CASKGQGVTYEQYF | TGTGCCAGCAAAGGGCAGGGGGTCACCTACGAGCAGTACTTC
. | TRBJ2-3 | TRBV11-3 | TRBD2 | CASSLGTLAGAKDTQYF | TGTGCCAGCAGCTTAGGTACTTTAGCGGGAGCGAAAGATACGCAGTATTTT
. | TRBJ2-5 | TRBV4-1 | . | CASSQGWGGVETQYF | TGCGCCAGCAGCCAAGGTTGGGGGGGCGTAGAGACCCAGTACTTC
. | TRBJ2-2 | TRBV19 | . | CASSIRQGGTGELFF | TGTGCCAGTAGTATCCGTCAGGGAGGCACCGGGGAGCTGTTTTTT
. | TRBJ2-5 | TRBV10-3 | TRBD2 | CAIRGGETQYF | TGTGCCATTCGGGGGGGAGAGACCCAGTACTTC
few | TRBJ2-3 | TRBV29-1 | TRBD1 | CSVTDRAIAVGLRVGAQYF | TGCAGCGTTACGGACAGGGCCATAGCAGTAGGACTCCGGGTCGGAGCGCAGTATTTT
. | TRBJ2-6 | TRBV2 | . | CASRTWGTGANVLTF | TGTGCCAGCAGGACCTGGGGGACTGGGGCCAACGTCCTGACTTTC
. | TRBJ2-5 | TRBV15 | . | CATSRGGSSRETQYF | TGTGCCACCAGCAGAGGGGGTAGTTCTAGAGAGACCCAGTACTTC
. | TRBJ2-2 | TRBV7-3 | TRBD2 | CASSLMLGTSEAGELFF | TGTGCCAGCAGCTTAATGCTCGGGACTAGCGAGGCCGGGGAGCTGTTTTTT